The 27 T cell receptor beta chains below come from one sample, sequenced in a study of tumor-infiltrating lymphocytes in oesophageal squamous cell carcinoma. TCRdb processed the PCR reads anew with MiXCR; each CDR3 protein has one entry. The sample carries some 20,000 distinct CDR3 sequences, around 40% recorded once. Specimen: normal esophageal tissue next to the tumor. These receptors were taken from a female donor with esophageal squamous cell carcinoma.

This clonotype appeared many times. CDR3 protein: CASSYIQGATGELFF. CDR3 DNA sequence: TGTGCCAGCAGTTACATACAGGGGGCGACCGGGGAGCTGTTTTTT. This chain links TRBV6-6 with TRBJ2-2, with TRBD1 matching over 9 bases. Germline-derived CDR1 and CDR2 are MNHNY and SVGAGI (reference sequence). CDR3 size: 15 residues. The V and J ends lost 2 bases and 5 bases, in that order; junction bases with no gene match: 3.

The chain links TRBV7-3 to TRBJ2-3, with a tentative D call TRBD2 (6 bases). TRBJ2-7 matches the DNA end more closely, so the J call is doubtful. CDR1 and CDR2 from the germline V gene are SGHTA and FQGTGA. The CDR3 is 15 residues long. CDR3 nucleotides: TGTGCCAGCAGCTTATATGGGGAGGCCTACAATGAGCAGTACTTC. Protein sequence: CASSLYGEAYNEQYF.

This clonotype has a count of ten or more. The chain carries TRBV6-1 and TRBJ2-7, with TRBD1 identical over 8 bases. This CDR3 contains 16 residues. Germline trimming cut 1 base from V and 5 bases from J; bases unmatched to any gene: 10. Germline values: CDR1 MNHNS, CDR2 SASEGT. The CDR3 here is CASSEGSGRGPDEQYF. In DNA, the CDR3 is TGTGCCAGCAGTGAAGGGTCGGGCAGGGGGCCCGACGAGCAGTACTTC.

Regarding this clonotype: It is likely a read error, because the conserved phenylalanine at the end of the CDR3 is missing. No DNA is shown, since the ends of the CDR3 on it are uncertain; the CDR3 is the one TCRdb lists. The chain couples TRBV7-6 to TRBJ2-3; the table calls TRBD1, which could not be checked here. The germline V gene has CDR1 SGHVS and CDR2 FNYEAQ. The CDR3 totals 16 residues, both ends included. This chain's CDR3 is CASSLRDKVNEQYFGP.

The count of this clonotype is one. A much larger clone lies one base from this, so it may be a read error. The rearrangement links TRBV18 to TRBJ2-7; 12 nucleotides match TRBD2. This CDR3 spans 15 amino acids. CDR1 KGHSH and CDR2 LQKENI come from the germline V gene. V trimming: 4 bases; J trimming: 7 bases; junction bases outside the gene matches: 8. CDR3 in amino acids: CASSQTSGRRNEQYF. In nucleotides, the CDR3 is TGTGCCAGCTCACAAACTAGCGGGAGGCGCAATGAGCAGTACTTC.

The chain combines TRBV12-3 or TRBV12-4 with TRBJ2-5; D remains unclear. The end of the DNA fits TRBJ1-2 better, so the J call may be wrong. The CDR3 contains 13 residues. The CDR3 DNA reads TGTGCCAGCCGATCCGGGAACATCTATGGCTACACCTTC. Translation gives CASRSGNIYGYTF.

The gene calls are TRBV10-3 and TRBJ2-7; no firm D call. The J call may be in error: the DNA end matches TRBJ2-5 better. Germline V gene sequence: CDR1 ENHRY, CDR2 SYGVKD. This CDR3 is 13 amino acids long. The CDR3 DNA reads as TGTGCCATCCGAAATCATCTTGAAGAGACCCAGTACTTC. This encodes CAIRNHLEETQYF.

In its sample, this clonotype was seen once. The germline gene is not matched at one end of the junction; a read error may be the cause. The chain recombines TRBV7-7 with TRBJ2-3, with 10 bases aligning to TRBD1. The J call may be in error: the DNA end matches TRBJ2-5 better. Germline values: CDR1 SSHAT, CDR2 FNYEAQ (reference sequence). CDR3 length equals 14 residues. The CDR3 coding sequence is TGTGCTAGCAGCTTGACAGGGGGCGTGGAGACCCAGTACTTC. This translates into CASSLTGGVETQYF.

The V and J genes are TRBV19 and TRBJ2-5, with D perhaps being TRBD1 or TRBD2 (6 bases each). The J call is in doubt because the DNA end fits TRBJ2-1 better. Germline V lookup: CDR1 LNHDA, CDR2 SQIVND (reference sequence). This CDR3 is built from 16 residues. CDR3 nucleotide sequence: TGTGCCAGTAGTAAACAGGGACTTGGTGCCAAAAACATTCAGTTCTTC. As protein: CASSKQGLGAKNIQFF.

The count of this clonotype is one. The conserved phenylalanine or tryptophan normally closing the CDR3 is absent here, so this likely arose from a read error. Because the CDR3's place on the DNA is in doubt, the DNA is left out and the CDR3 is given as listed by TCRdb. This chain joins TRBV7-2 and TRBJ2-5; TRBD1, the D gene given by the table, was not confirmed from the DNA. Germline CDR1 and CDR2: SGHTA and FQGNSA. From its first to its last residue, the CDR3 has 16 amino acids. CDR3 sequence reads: CASSLLASEGEQYFGN.

Written as DNA, the CDR3 is TGTGCCAGCAGCTTAGGGACAGGGGGCAATGAGCAGTACTTC. As protein: CASSLGTGGNEQYF. The chain employs TRBV7-9 and TRBJ2-7, with 11 bases aligning to TRBD1. From germline, CDR1 is SEHNR and CDR2 FQNEAQ (reference sequence). With V trimmed by 1 base and J by 7 bases, 3 bases remained unmatched. CDR3 size: 14 residues. Supplemented by reference TRBV7-9 and TRBJ2-7, the full variable domain reads DTGVSQNPRHKITKRGQNVTFRCDPISEHNRLYWYRQTLGQGPEFLTYFQNEAQLEKSRLLSDRFSAERPKGSFSTLEIQRTEQGDSAMYLCASSLGTGGNEQYFGPGTRLTVT.

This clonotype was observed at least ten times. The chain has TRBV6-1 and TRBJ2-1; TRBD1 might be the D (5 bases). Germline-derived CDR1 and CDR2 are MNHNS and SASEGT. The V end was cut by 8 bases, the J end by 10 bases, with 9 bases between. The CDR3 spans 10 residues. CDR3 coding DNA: TGTGCCAGCGGACACTACGAGCAGTTCTTC. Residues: CASGHYEQFF.

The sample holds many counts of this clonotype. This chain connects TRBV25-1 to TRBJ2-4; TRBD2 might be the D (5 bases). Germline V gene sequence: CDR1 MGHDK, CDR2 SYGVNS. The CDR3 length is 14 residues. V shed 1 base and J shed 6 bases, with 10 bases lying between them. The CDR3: CASSESARANIQYF. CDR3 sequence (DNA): TGTGCCAGCAGTGAATCAGCGAGGGCAAACATTCAGTACTTC.

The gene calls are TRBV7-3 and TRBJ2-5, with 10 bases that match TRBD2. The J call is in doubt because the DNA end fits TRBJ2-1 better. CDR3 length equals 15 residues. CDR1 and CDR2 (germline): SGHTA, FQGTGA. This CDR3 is CASSPGTSAYNEQFF. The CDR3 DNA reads TGTGCCAGCAGCCCCGGGACTAGCGCGTACAATGAGCAGTTCTTC.

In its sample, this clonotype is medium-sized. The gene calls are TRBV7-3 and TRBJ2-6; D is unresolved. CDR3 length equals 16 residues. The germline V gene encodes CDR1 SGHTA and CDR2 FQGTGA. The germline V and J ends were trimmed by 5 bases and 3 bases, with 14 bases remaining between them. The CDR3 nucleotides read TGTGCCAGCAGCCCACAGATAGGGATTGGGGCCAACGTCCTGACTTTC. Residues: CASSPQIGIGANVLTF.

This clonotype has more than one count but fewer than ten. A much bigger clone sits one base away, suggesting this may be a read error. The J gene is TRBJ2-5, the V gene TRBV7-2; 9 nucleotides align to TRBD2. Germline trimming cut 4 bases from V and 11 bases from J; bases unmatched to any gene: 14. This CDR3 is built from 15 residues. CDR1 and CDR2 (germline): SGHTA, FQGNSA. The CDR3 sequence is CASSSVAGDYNEQYF. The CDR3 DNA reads TGTGCCAGCAGCTCCGTAGCGGGGGATTACAATGAGCAGTACTTC. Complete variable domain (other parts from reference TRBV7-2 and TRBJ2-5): GAGVSQSPSNKVTEKGKDVELRCDPISGHTALYWYRQSLGQGLEFLIYFQGNSAPDKSGLPSDRFSAERTGGSVSTLTIQRTQQEDSAVYLCASSSVAGDYNEQYFGPGTRLLVL.

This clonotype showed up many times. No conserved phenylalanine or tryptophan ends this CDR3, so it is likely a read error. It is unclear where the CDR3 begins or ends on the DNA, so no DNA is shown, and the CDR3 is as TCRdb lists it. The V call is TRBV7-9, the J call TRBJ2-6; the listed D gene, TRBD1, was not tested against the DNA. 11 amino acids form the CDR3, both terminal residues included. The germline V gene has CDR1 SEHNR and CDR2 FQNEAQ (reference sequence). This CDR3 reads CASSGERDRVS.

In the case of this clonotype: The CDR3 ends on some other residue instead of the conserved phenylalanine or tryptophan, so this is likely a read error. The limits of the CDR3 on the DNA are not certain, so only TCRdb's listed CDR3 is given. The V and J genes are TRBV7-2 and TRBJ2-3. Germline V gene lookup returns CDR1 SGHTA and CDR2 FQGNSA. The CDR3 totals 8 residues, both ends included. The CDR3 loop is CASSFAGT.

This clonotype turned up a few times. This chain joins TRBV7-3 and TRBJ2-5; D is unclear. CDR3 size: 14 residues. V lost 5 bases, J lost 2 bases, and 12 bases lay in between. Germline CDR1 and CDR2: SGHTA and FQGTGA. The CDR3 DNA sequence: TGTGCCAGCAGCCTCGGACCTTTACAAGAGACCCAGTACTTC. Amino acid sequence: CASSLGPLQETQYF.

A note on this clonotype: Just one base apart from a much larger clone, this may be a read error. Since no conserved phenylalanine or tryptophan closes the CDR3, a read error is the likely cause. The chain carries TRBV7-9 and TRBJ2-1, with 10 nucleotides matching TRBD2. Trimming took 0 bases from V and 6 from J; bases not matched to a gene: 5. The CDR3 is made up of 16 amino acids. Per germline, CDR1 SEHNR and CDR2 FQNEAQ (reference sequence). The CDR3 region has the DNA TGTGCCAGCAGCTTAGCCACGGCTAGCGGGAGCAATGAGCAGTTCCTC. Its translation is CASSLATASGSNEQFL.

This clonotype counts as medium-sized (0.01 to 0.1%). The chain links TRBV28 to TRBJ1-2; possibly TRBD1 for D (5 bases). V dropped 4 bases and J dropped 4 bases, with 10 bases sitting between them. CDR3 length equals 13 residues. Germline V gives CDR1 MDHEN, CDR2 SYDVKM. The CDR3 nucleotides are TGTGCCAGCAGTTATGACGGGGGCTATGGCTACACCTTC. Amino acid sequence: CASSYDGGYGYTF.

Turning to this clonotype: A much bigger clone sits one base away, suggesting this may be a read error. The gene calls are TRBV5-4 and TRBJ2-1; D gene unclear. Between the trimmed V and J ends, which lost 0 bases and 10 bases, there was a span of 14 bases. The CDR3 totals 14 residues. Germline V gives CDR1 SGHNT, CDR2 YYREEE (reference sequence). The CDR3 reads CASSLGASAYEQFF. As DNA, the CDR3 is TGTGCCAGCAGCTTGGGAGCCAGTGCCTACGAGCAGTTCTTC.

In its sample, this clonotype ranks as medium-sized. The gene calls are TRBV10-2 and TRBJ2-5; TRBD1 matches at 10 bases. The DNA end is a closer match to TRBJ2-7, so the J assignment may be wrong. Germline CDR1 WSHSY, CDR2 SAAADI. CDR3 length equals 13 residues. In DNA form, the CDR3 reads TGCGCCAGCAGTCGGACAGGGGGCTACGAGCAGTACTTC. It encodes CASSRTGGYEQYF.

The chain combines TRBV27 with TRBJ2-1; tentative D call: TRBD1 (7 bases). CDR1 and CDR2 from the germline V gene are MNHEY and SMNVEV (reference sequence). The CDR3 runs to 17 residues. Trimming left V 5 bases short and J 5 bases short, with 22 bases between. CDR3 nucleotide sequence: TGTGCCAGCAGTCTGGCGGACAGGCGGGGAATCAACAATGAGCAGTTCTTC. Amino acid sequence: CASSLADRRGINNEQFF.

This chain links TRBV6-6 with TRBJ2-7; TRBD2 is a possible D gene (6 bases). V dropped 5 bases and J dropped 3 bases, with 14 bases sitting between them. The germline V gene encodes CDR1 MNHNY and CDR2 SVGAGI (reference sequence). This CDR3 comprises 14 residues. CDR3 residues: CASSEEGYIYEQYF. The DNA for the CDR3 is TGTGCCAGCAGTGAGGAGGGATACATCTACGAGCAGTACTTC.

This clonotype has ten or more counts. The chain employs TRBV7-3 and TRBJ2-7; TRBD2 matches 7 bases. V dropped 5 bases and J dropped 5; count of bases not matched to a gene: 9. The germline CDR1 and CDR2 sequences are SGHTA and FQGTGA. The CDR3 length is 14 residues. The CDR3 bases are TGTGCCAGCAGCCCGATGGGGGGGGTCCACGAGCAGTACTTC. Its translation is CASSPMGGVHEQYF.

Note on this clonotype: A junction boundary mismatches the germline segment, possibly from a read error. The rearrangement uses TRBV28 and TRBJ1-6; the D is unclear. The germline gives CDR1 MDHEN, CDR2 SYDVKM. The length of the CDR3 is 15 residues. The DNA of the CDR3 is TGTCCCAGCAGTTCCCCGCAGGTAGACCAAGAGACCCAGTACTTT. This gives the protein CPSSSPQVDQETQYF.